The T cell receptor (beta chain) described here comes from a study of OX40 agonist ivuxolimab in advanced cancers. Turning to the overall study: The costimulatory receptor OX40 (CD134) was targeted by ivuxolimab, a fully human IgG2 agonistic monoclonal antibody. Intravenous ivuxolimab was administered to patients every 2 weeks at six dose levels: 0.01, 0.1, 0.3, 1.5, 3 and 10 mg/kg. Of the roughly 52 patients in dose escalation, 19 had hepatocellular carcinoma, some 15 had melanoma, 9 had renal cell carcinoma and 9 had head and neck cancer. The dose-escalation cohort was 80% to 90% male with a mean age of approximately 60 years, ranging from roughly 20 to 80. Prior anti-PD-1, anti-PD-L1 or anti-CTLA-4 therapy was permitted, and checkpoint inhibitors had been received by roughly 42% of dose-escalation patients. Partial responses occurred in three dose-escalation patients: two with cutaneous melanoma and one with hepatocellular carcinoma. Peripheral TCRbeta sequencing aimed to test whether ivuxolimab altered TCR sequence diversity and caused clonal T-cell expansion. The paper covers the monotherapy dose-escalation part of the phase I ivuxolimab trial, which included N of about 50 patients.

For sequencing of the TCRbeta CDR3 region, genomic DNA was extracted from the sorted cells. The immunoSEQ Assay was used to sequence the TCRbeta CDR3 regions. TCRdb took this table from immuneACCESS and kept in-frame rearrangements with V and J called. Such tables lack part of the clones; where checked against another copy, unresolved V genes explain under half of the gap, and the rest is unexplained. The sample table shows about 95,000 clones, and roughly 91% are seen once. Of the sample, 2.6% falls within the top ten clones. The CDR3, from cysteine to phenylalanine, totals 18 residues. Only the CDR3 portion is preserved as DNA: 54 bases, with reading frame beginning at the first base. Trimming at the junction amounts to 3 bases on V and 0 bases on J, and the germline ends lie 18 bases apart. Taken from the germline V gene, the CDR1 and CDR2 loops are MDHEN and SYDVKM. The trial excluded patients who had a history of autoimmune disease or who were on systemic immunosuppression. In every dose cohort, peripheral blood was drawn for TCR sequencing at baseline, cycle 4 day 1, and cycle 7 day 1. The samples were drawn from a first-in-human, open-label, multicenter phase I dose-escalation trial of ivuxolimab. Adults with locally advanced or metastatic melanoma, renal cell, hepatocellular, or head and neck squamous cell carcinoma were enrolled in the trial. Before TCR sequencing, CD4+ T cells and CD8+ T cells were sorted from peripheral blood as separate populations.

This clone appeared a few times. No cognate antigen has been identified for it. Per-base qualities were not stored, and no clone one base away is much larger. Study-wide findings and limitations: Clonal expansion of both CD4+ and CD8+ blood T cells was observed from baseline to week 6 at doses 0.1 to 3.0 mg/kg. Low levels of normalized T-cell clonal expansion were also seen in some nonresponding patients. Partial responders in the 0.1-3.0 mg/kg groups had among the lowest normalized peripheral clonal expansion, especially among CD8+ T cells. The antigen specificity of the peripheral T cells that underwent clonal expansion was not determined. After ivuxolimab, more expanded clones were found on average in CD8+ T cells than in CD4+ T cells.

The chain uses TRBV28 and TRBJ1-3; the D gene assignment is ambiguous. Sequencing used CD4+ or CD8+ T cells sorted from blood, obtained in a trial of the OX40 agonist ivuxolimab. The sequence derives from an adult with an advanced solid tumor such as melanoma, head and neck, liver or kidney cancer. The CDR3 has the sequence CASSLRQAAFFSGNTIYF. The DNA reads as follows: TGTGCCAGCAGTTTGCGGCAGGCGGCCTTCTTCTCTGGAAACACCATATATTTT.